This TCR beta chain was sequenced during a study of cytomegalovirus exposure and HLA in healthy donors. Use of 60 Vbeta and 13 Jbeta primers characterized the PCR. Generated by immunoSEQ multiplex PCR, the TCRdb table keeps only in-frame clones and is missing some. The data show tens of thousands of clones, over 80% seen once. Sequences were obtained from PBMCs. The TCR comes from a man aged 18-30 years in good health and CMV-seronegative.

The CDR3 DNA follows: TGTGCCAGCAGCTCCCCTAGCGGGGATCTCTACGAGCAGTACTTC. Its protein is CASSSPSGDLYEQYF. V gene TRBV14 combines with J gene TRBJ2-7; TRBD2 matches at 9 bases. Germline V gives CDR1 SGHDN, CDR2 FVKESK. The junction had 8 bases not matched to a gene; V was cut back by 5 bases and J by 3 bases. The CDR3 consists of 15 residues.